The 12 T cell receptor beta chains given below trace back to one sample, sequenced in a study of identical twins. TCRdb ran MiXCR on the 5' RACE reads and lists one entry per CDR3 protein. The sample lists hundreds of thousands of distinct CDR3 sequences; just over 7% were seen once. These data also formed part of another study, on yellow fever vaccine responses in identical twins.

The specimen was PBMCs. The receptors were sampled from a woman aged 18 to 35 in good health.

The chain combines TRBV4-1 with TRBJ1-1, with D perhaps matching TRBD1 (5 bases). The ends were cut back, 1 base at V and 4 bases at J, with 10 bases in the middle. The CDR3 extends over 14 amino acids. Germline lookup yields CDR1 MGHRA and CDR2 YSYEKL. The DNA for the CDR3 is TGCGCCAGCAGCCAAGTATGGGGGGGCACTGAAGCTTTCTTT. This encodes CASSQVWGGTEAFF.

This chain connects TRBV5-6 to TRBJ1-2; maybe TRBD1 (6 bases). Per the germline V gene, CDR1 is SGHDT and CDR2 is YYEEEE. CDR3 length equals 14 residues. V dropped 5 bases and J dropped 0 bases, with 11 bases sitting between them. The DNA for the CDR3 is TGTGCCAGCAGTCCAGGGGTCTCTAACTATGGCTACACCTTC. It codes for CASSPGVSNYGYTF.

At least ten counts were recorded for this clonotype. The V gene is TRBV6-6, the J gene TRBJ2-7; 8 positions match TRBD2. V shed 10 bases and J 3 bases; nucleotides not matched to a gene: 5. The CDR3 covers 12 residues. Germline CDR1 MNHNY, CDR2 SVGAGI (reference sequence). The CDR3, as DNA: TGTGCCACCACGGGAGGGAGCTACGAGCAGTACTTC. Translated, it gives CATTGGSYEQYF.

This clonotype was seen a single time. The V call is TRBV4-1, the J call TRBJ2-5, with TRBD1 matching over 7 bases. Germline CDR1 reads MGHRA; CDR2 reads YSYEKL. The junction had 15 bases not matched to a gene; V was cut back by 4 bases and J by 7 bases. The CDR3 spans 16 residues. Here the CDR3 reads CASSPGADRMRGTQYF. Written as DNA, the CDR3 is TGCGCCAGCAGCCCCGGAGCGGACAGGATGAGGGGGACCCAGTACTTC.

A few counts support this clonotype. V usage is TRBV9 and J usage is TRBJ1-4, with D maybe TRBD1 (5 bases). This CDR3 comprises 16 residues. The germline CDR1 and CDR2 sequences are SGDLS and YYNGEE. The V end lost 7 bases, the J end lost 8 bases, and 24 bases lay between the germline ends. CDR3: CASGSALGGMREKLFF. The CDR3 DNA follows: TGTGCCAGCGGATCCGCCCTCGGGGGAATGCGGGAAAAACTGTTTTTT. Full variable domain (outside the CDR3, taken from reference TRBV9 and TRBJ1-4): DSGVTQTPKHLITATGQRVTLRCSPRSGDLSVYWYQQSLDQGLQFLIQYYNGEERAKGNILERFSAQQFPDLHSELNLSSLELGDSALYFCASGSALGGMREKLFFGSGTQLSVL.

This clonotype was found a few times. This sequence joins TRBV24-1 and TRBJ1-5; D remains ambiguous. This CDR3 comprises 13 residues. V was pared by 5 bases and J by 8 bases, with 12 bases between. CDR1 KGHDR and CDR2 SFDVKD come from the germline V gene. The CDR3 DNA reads TGTGCCACCAGTGCGATAGGGAATGAGCCCCAGCATTTT. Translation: CATSAIGNEPQHF.

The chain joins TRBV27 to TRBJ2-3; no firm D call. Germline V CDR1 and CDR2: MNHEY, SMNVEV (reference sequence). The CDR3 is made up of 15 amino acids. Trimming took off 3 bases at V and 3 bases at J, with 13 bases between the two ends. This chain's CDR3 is CASSLSTTGTDTQYF. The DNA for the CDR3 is TGTGCCAGCAGTTTGTCCACCACTGGGACAGATACGCAGTATTTT.

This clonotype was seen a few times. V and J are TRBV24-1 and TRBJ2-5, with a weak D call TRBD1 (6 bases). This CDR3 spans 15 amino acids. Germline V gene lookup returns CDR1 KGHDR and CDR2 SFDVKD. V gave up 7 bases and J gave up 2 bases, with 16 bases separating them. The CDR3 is CATSGPGTKQETQYF. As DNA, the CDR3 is TGTGCCACCAGCGGACCCGGGACAAAGCAAGAGACCCAGTACTTC.

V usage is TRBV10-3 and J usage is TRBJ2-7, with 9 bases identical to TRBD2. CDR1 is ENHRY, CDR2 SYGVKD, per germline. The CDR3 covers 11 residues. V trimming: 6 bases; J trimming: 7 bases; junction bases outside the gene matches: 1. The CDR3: CAIRSGGEQYF. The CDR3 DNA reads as TGTGCCATCAGGAGCGGGGGGGAGCAGTACTTC.

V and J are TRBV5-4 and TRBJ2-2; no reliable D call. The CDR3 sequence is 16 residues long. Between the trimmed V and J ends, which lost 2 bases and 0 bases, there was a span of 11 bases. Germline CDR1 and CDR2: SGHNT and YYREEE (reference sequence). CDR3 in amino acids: CASSFSGSSNTGELFF. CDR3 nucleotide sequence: TGTGCCAGCAGCTTTTCAGGCAGCTCGAACACCGGGGAGCTGTTTTTT.

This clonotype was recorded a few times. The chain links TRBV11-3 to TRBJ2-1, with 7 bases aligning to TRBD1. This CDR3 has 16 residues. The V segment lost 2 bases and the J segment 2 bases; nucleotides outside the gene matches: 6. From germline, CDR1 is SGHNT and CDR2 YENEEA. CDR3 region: CASSLWGTATYNEQFF. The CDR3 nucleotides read TGTGCCAGCAGCTTATGGGGGACAGCTACCTACAATGAGCAGTTCTTC.

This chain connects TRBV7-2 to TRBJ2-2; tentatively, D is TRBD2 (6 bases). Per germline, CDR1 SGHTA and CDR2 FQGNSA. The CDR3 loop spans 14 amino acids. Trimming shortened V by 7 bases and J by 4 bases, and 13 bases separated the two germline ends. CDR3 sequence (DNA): TGTGCCAGCAAGCTCGGAGGGGCCACCGGGGAGCTGTTTTTT. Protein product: CASKLGGATGELFF.